The 4 T cell receptor beta chains below come from one sample, sequenced in a study of blood T cell repertoires in COVID-19. The table came from immunoSEQ multiplex PCR; TCRdb's copy has only in-frame clones and leaves some out. The sample lists roughly 200,000 clones; about 91% were seen once. Sequencing input: peripheral blood. The receptors derive from a woman in her 30s with acute or convalescent COVID-19.

This chain joins TRBV5-5 and TRBJ2-3; D gene ambiguous. Trimming removed 0 bases from V and 3 bases from J, with 8 bases in between. Germline CDR1 reads SGHKS; CDR2 reads YYEKEE (reference sequence). The CDR3 covers 14 residues. Here the CDR3 reads CASSLAQVTDTQYF. In DNA, the CDR3 is TGTGCCAGCAGCTTGGCCCAGGTAACAGATACGCAGTATTTT.

The V gene is TRBV19, the J gene TRBJ2-1, with D perhaps TRBD2 (5 bases). CDR3 length: 16 residues. Between the trimmed V and J ends, which lost 7 bases and 6 bases, there was a span of 22 bases. The germline V gene has CDR1 LNHDA and CDR2 SQIVND (reference sequence). Written as DNA, the CDR3 is TGTGCCAGTACCCCGGGGTGGGTATCGGTCCCCAATGAGCAGTTCTTC. Its protein product is CASTPGWVSVPNEQFF. Together with reference TRBV19 and TRBJ2-1, the CDR3 gives the full variable domain: DGGITQSPKYLFRKEGQNVTLSCEQNLNHDAMYWYRQDPGQGLRLIYYSQIVNDFQKGDIAEGYSVSREKKESFPLTVTSAQKNPTAFYLCASTPGWVSVPNEQFFGPGTRLTVL.

The chain links TRBV12-5 to TRBJ2-1; D uncertain. The CDR3 sequence is 12 residues long. The V end lost 6 bases, the J end lost 7 bases, and 10 bases lay between the germline ends. The V gene's germline CDR1 is LGHNT and CDR2 FRNRAP. The CDR3: CASGLGWNEQFF. CDR3 sequence (DNA): TGTGCTAGTGGACTCGGGTGGAATGAGCAGTTCTTC.

The chain carries TRBV29-1 and TRBJ2-7; D is perhaps TRBD2 (6 bases). V shed 3 bases and J shed 0 bases, with 6 bases lying between them. CDR1 and CDR2 from the germline V gene are SQVTM and ANQGSEA. The CDR3 is made up of 12 amino acids. The CDR3 DNA follows: TGCAGCGTTGACGGGGGCTCCTACGAGCAGTACTTC. Translation gives CSVDGGSYEQYF.